One sample yielded the 27 T cell receptor beta chains listed below, sequenced in a study of cytomegalovirus exposure and HLA in healthy donors. Primers: 60 Vbeta forward and 13 Jbeta reverse. Produced via immunoSEQ multiplex PCR; TCRdb's table is partial and in-frame only. The sample table sets out approximately 110,000 clones. Specimen: PBMCs. The receptors come from a man aged 18-30 years in good health and CMV-seronegative.

This rearrangement joins TRBV19 to TRBJ2-1; TRBD1 agrees at 10 bases. Trimming took 6 bases from V and 2 from J; bases not matched to a gene: 7. Germline CDR1 LNHDA, CDR2 SQIVND (reference sequence). The CDR3 loop spans 16 amino acids. The CDR3 DNA sequence: TGTGCCAGTAGGGACCCGGGACAGGGGACCTACAATGAGCAGTTCTTC. Translating gives CASRDPGQGTYNEQFF.

This chain uses TRBV4-1 with TRBJ1-4; D possibly corresponds to TRBD1 (6 bases). Germline loops: CDR1 MGHRA, CDR2 YSYEKL. Between the trimmed V and J ends, which lost 1 base and 8 bases, there was a span of 11 bases. The CDR3 extends over 14 amino acids. CDR3 protein: CASSQGGLEEKLFF. CDR3 in DNA: TGCGCCAGCAGCCAAGGGGGGCTGGAGGAAAAACTGTTTTTT.

The V gene is TRBV5-1, the J gene TRBJ2-7; tentative D call: TRBD2 (5 bases). Trimming left V 2 bases short and J 0 bases short, with 9 bases between. Germline loops: CDR1 SGHRS, CDR2 YFSETQ. The CDR3 is made up of 14 amino acids. Here the CDR3 DNA reads TGCGCCAGCAGCTTTGAGGGAAGCTCCTACGAGCAGTACTTC. Amino acid sequence: CASSFEGSSYEQYF.

The rearrangement uses TRBV28 and TRBJ1-3; D possibly corresponds to TRBD1 (6 bases). Trimming cost V 5 bases and J 2 bases, with 13 bases left between them. This CDR3 spans 15 amino acids. Germline assignment: CDR1 MDHEN and CDR2 SYDVKM. Written as DNA, the CDR3 is TGTGCCAGCAGTCAATACAGGGTCGCTGGAAACACCATATATTTT. It is translated as CASSQYRVAGNTIYF.

This sequence joins TRBV30 and TRBJ2-7; 9 positions match TRBD1. From germline, CDR1 is GTSNPN and CDR2 SVGIG (reference sequence). V was pared by 0 bases and J by 6 bases, with 9 bases of the junction left unmatched. The CDR3 is made up of 15 amino acids. The CDR3 nucleotides read TGTGCCTGGAGTGTCCGGGACAGGGTCTCTGGCGAGCAGTACTTC. Protein: CAWSVRDRVSGEQYF. The variable domain in full, completed from reference TRBV30 and TRBJ2-7, reads SQTIHQWPATLVQPVGSPLSLECTVEGTSNPNLYWYRQAAGRGLQLLFYSVGIGQISSEVPQNLSASRPQDRQFILSSKKLLLSDSGFYLCAWSVRDRVSGEQYFGPGTRLTVT.

The rearrangement uses TRBV2 and TRBJ2-1; D remains unclear. The CDR3 spans 14 residues. Per germline, CDR1 SNHLY and CDR2 FYNNEI. V dropped 7 bases and J dropped 4 bases, with 14 bases sitting between them. CDR3 DNA sequence: TGTGCCAGCAAGACATCATCGATTTACAATGAGCAGTTCTTC. Protein sequence: CASKTSSIYNEQFF.

The chain is built from TRBV28 and TRBJ2-7; D is unresolved. V was pared by 10 bases and J by 2 bases, with 9 bases between. CDR1 is MDHEN and CDR2 is SYDVKM in the germline V gene. This CDR3 region has 11 residues. The CDR3 DNA follows: TGTGCCACCCTATCGACCTACGAGCAGTACTTC. Translated: CATLSTYEQYF.

This chain uses TRBV5-1 with TRBJ2-7, with 7 bases fitting TRBD1. Germline assignment: CDR1 SGHRS and CDR2 YFSETQ. This CDR3 has 15 amino acids. The trim removed 4 bases at V and 6 bases at J, leaving 13 bases unmatched. CDR3 bases: TGCGCCAGCAGCCAGTTCCGACAGGGTGTAGGCGAGCAGTACTTC. This gives the protein CASSQFRQGVGEQYF.

V usage is TRBV9 and J usage is TRBJ2-5; D unresolved. Germline CDR1 reads SGDLS; CDR2 reads YYNGEE. Trimming left V 5 bases short and J 3 bases short, with 5 bases between. The CDR3 runs to 11 residues. The CDR3 DNA is TGTGCCAGCAGTATCGAAGAGACCCAGTACTTC. Translation gives CASSIEETQYF. Variable domain in full (rest from reference TRBV9 and TRBJ2-5): DSGVTQTPKHLITATGQRVTLRCSPRSGDLSVYWYQQSLDQGLQFLIQYYNGEERAKGNILERFSAQQFPDLHSELNLSSLELGDSALYFCASSIEETQYFGPGTRLLVL.

The chain couples TRBV5-1 to TRBJ2-1; D gene ambiguous. Trimming took 3 bases from V and 7 from J, leaving 8 bases between them. The germline V gene encodes CDR1 SGHRS and CDR2 YFSETQ. The CDR3 totals 12 residues. This CDR3 is CASSSAVNEQFF. The CDR3 nucleotides are TGCGCCAGCAGCTCCGCAGTGAATGAGCAGTTCTTC.

The chain joins TRBV28 to TRBJ2-3, with D possibly being TRBD2 (5 bases). V was pared by 3 bases and J by 1 base, with 17 bases between. Germline assignment: CDR1 MDHEN and CDR2 SYDVKM. The CDR3 loop spans 17 amino acids. As DNA, the CDR3 is TGTGCCAGCAGTTTGCTGATCAGCGGTCCGGGCACAGATACGCAGTATTTT. It specifies CASSLLISGPGTDTQYF.

V gene TRBV18 combines with J gene TRBJ1-1, with D hard to call. The CDR3 runs to 12 residues. V was cut by 0 bases and J by 6 bases, with 5 bases left in between. The germline gives CDR1 KGHSH, CDR2 LQKENI. The CDR3 sequence: CASSPPFAEAFF. Here the CDR3 DNA reads TGTGCCAGCTCACCACCCTTCGCTGAAGCTTTCTTT.

CDR3 nucleotide sequence: TGTGCCAGCAGGCCCAGGGTGCAGTTGGGCGAGCAGTACTTC. Protein sequence: CASRPRVQLGEQYF. V is TRBV13 and J is TRBJ2-7, with D maybe TRBD1 (5 bases). Germline assignment: CDR1 PRHDT and CDR2 FYEKMQ (reference sequence). This CDR3 has 14 residues. The V gene lost 6 bases and the J gene lost 6 bases, with 18 bases spanning the gap.

The chain joins TRBV6-6 to TRBJ1-3; tentatively, D is TRBD1 (5 bases). Trimming pared 6 bases from V and 0 bases from J, leaving 9 bases between. This CDR3 comprises 14 residues. Germline V gene lookup returns CDR1 MNHNY and CDR2 SVGAGI (reference sequence). The CDR3 loop reads CASRGGSSGNTIYF. CDR3 nucleotides: TGTGCCAGCAGGGGGGGTAGCTCTGGAAACACCATATATTTT.

The DNA of the CDR3 is TGCGCCAGCAGCCAAGAGGTAGCGGCGGCGGTCACCCAGTACTTC. Translating it yields CASSQEVAAAVTQYF. The chain joins TRBV4-1 to TRBJ2-5, with a possible D match to TRBD2 (6 bases). This CDR3 has 15 residues. Per the germline V gene, CDR1 is MGHRA and CDR2 is YSYEKL. V was pared by 0 bases and J by 8 bases, with 16 bases between.

The chain employs TRBV28 and TRBJ2-4; D unresolved. Looked up from germline, CDR1 is MDHEN and CDR2 is SYDVKM. This CDR3 contains 14 residues. V gave up 2 bases and J gave up 14 bases, with 19 bases separating them. The CDR3 sequence: CASSLGNLRSTEYF. The DNA of the CDR3 is TGTGCCAGCAGTTTAGGCAACCTACGTAGCACCGAGTACTTC.

The gene calls are TRBV5-4 and TRBJ1-6; D is unclear. This CDR3 is built from 17 residues. CDR1 SGHNT and CDR2 YYREEE come from the germline V gene (reference sequence). Trimming pared 0 bases from V and 0 bases from J, leaving 10 bases between. The CDR3 coding sequence is TGTGCCAGCAGCTTGGGGCCCTCCAGCTCCTATAATTCACCCCTCCACTTT. Protein product: CASSLGPSSSYNSPLHF.

This rearrangement joins TRBV6-5 to TRBJ1-3; no reliable D call. The CDR3 has 14 residues. Looked up from germline, CDR1 is MNHEY and CDR2 is SVGAGI. V was cut by 2 bases and J by 2 bases, with 7 bases left in between. The CDR3 sequence: CASSYQIAGNTIYF. CDR3 nucleotide sequence: TGTGCCAGCAGTTACCAGATCGCTGGAAACACCATATATTTT.

The rearrangement uses TRBV30 and TRBJ2-5, with a tentative D call TRBD2 (5 bases). Gene TRBJ2-7 matches the end of the DNA better, so the J call may be wrong. CDR1 is GTSNPN, CDR2 SVGIG, per germline (reference sequence). This CDR3 has 13 amino acids. Here the CDR3 reads CALAGGSSYEQYF. The CDR3 nucleotides read TGTGCCTTGGCGGGCGGAAGCTCCTACGAGCAGTACTTC.

V and J are TRBV19 and TRBJ2-7, with 11 nucleotides matching TRBD2. This CDR3 spans 15 amino acids. The ends lost 4 bases at V and 2 bases at J; junction bases unmatched: 4. From germline, CDR1 is LNHDA and CDR2 SQIVND (reference sequence). The CDR3 sequence is CASSTIAGGPYEQYF. Here the CDR3 DNA reads TGTGCCAGTAGTACTATAGCGGGAGGGCCCTACGAGCAGTACTTC.

J is TRBJ1-1 and V is TRBV14; 7 bases fit TRBD1. V lost 1 base and J lost 4; bases outside the gene matches: 3. The CDR3 contains 14 residues. Germline loops: CDR1 SGHDN, CDR2 FVKESK. The CDR3 loop reads CASSQATGRTEAFF. CDR3 sequence (DNA): TGTGCCAGCAGCCAAGCGACAGGGCGCACTGAAGCTTTCTTT.

V gene TRBV27 combines with J gene TRBJ1-2; 7 positions agree with TRBD1. V shed 1 base, J shed 3 bases, and the junction held 11 bases outside the gene matches. The CDR3 is 17 amino acids. CDR1 is MNHEY, CDR2 SMNVEV, per germline (reference sequence). The CDR3 loop reads CASSLFSGGDRHYGYTF. CDR3 nucleotides: TGTGCCAGCAGTTTATTCTCGGGTGGGGACAGACACTATGGCTACACCTTC.

This chain links TRBV5-1 with TRBJ2-5; TRBD1 aligns across 10 bases. Germline-derived CDR1 and CDR2 are SGHRS and YFSETQ. The CDR3 totals 15 residues. V shed 4 bases, J shed 4 bases, and the junction held 7 bases outside the gene matches. The DNA for the CDR3 is TGCGCCAGCAGCCCGAAGGGACAGGGGCCAGAGACCCAGTACTTC. Translating gives CASSPKGQGPETQYF. Full variable domain (rest looked up from reference TRBV5-1 and TRBJ2-5): KAGVTQTPRYLIKTRGQQVTLSCSPISGHRSVSWYQQTPGQGLQFLFEYFSETQRNKGNFPGRFSGRQFSNSRSEMNVSTLELGDSALYLCASSPKGQGPETQYFGPGTRLLVL.

This chain links TRBV12-5 with TRBJ2-1; D ambiguous. The CDR3 has 12 residues. Germline assignment: CDR1 LGHNT and CDR2 FRNRAP. V was shortened by 0 bases and J by 10 bases, with 7 bases between the two germline ends. The CDR3 protein is CASGLVGREQFF. CDR3 DNA: TGTGCTAGTGGTTTGGTCGGTCGGGAGCAGTTCTTC.

The V and J genes are TRBV30 and TRBJ2-5, with D maybe TRBD1 (6 bases). The CDR3 contains 16 residues. CDR1 GTSNPN and CDR2 SVGIG come from the germline V gene (reference sequence). Deletions cut 3 bases from V and 5 bases from J, with 22 bases between. The DNA of the CDR3 is TGTGCCTGGAGCCCCACAGACAGGCGCTCTATGGAGACCCAGTACTTC. Protein sequence: CAWSPTDRRSMETQYF.

The chain links TRBV2 to TRBJ1-2; TRBD1 might be the D (6 bases). V lost 1 base, J lost 0 bases, and 15 bases lay in between. Germline V gives CDR1 SNHLY, CDR2 FYNNEI. This CDR3 region has 17 residues. Here the CDR3 DNA reads TGTGCCAGCAGTGAAGAGGGACACAGGAATTCTAACTATGGCTACACCTTC. Amino acid sequence: CASSEEGHRNSNYGYTF.

V and J are TRBV6-5 and TRBJ2-3; tentative D call: TRBD2 (5 bases). Germline V lookup: CDR1 MNHEY, CDR2 SVGAGI. The CDR3 length is 15 residues. V was clipped by 0 bases and J by 2 bases, with 9 bases between them. CDR3 amino acids: CASSYSPGITDTQYF. Written as DNA, the CDR3 is TGTGCCAGCAGTTACTCACCGGGAATCACAGATACGCAGTATTTT.